This section outlines one T cell receptor beta chain sequence together with its context. Its antigen remains undetermined. This may come from a read error, since a much larger clone is one base off. This entry belongs to a study of tumor-infiltrating lymphocytes in primary liver carcinoma (TCRdb year 2017). Notes on the research overall: Of the five patients (three men and two women, aged 30 to 69 years), four had hepatocellular carcinoma and one had combined HCC and intrahepatic cholangiocarcinoma. The five patients had tumors staged T1-T3 N0M0, with maximum diameters ranging from roughly 4.2 to 11 cm. Samples yielded roughly 3.65 to 7.5 million productive TCRbeta reads; read depth did not differ significantly between tissue types. The study combined TCRbeta repertoire sequencing, expression microarrays and whole-exome sequencing across five regions of each liver tumor, with adjacent normal tissue and blood. TCRbeta repertoire sequencing covered some 35 specimens from 5 patients: approximately 25 tumor regions, 5 adjacent noncancerous liver tissues and 5 peripheral blood samples. Repertoires from technical replicates were highly reproducible, with mean shared-clone rates approximately 0.92 and correlation coefficients above 0.95. Beyond this particular receptor, the publication reports: Only 4 or 5 patients were included in the study, and the authors note that the findings should be validated in a larger study. Because sequencing covered only the TCR beta chain and unpaired alpha chains were not captured, true repertoire diversity is likely underestimated. Pairs of tumor regions showed greater repertoire overlap (mean about 35%) than tumor-adjacent pairs (roughly 17%) or tumor-blood pairs (around 15%), which is consistent with antigen-driven expansion. Since the samples were bulk and unsorted, there was no way to compare CD4+ and CD8+ T cell repertoires. Compared with blood, tumors had a significantly larger share of the repertoire taken up by the top 250 clones (p = 0.039).

Trimming takes 4 bases off V and 13 bases off J; junction bases not matched to a gene: 21. CDR1 and CDR2 were assigned from the germline V gene as MDHEN and SYDVKM. The CDR3 numbers 16 residues from cysteine through phenylalanine. Only the CDR3 portion is preserved as DNA: 48 bases, with reading frame beginning at the first base. TCRbeta-specific cDNA was reverse-transcribed from about 500 ng total RNA using a constant-region primer and ProtoScript II reverse transcriptase. TCRbeta libraries were built with three nested multiplex PCR rounds, a slightly modified ARM-PCR procedure. Each of the first two PCR rounds ran for around 10 cycles using multiplex TRBV1-TRBV30 forward primers together with a Cbeta reverse primer. Sample barcodes and Illumina adapters were added in a final 25-cycle PCR with Deep VentR polymerase. Amplicons of 200-500 bp were gel-purified with a QIAquick gel extraction kit before sequencing. The TCRbeta amplicons were sequenced with 250-bp paired-end reads on an Illumina HiSeq 2500. The original pipeline was this. Reads were quality-trimmed with Trimmomatic v0.33, and paired reads were merged with FLASH v1.2.11 to recover full CDR3 sequences. MiGEC v1.2.1b assigned V, D and J germline segments to the rearranged TCRbeta sequences. Clonotype statistics and Shannon-Wiener diversity indices were computed with VDJtools v1.0.0. Except for diversity analysis, only the 250 most abundant clonotypes of each sample were used in subsequent analyses to reduce sampling bias. TCRdb trimmed the raw reads at Q25, called clones with MiXCR and kept productive beta chains. Entries are consolidated by CDR3 protein sequence, retaining the most common genes and DNA. For this entry, the V and J calls and clone size follow TCRdb and not the study's own pipeline. The sample data list over 100,000 distinct CDR3 sequences, and nearly 70% of these were observed just once. Over 8% of the sample is in the top ten clones.

Without any cell sorting, total RNA and DNA were co-extracted from approximately 20-30 mg of bulk tissue using the AllPrep DNA/RNA mini kit. Between late 2015 and March 2016, five patients in China with histopathologically diagnosed primary liver carcinoma had their tumors surgically resected. Patients had chronic HBV infection and were treatment-naive at sampling. Fresh tumor and adjacent tissue pieces were bisected; one half was stored in RNAlater at -80°C, the other sent for histology. This clonotype was obtained from a woman aged 55-69 years with primary liver carcinoma and hepatitis B virus infection. Sequenced: tumor-adjacent normal liver tissue. This chain joins TRBV28 to TRBJ2-5; 7 central nucleotides agree with TRBD1. The nucleotides read TGTGCCAGCAGTTCCCGACAGGGAACCACGGTGTGGGACAGGTACTTC. Translated, it gives CASSSRQGTTVWDRYF.